Following are 3 T cell receptor beta chains from one sample sequenced in a study of Ad26.COV2.S vaccination and SARS-CoV-2 variants (dated by TCRdb to the early 2020s). The sample's treatment or condition label, decoded: approximately 18 received Ad26.COV2.S at low or high dose, single or two shots; roughly five received placebo; per-sample allocation not given. Repertoires of vaccine and placebo recipients were sequenced from samples taken on day 63 after the first injection. Library preparation was by the immunoSEQ multiplex PCR assay. TCRdb mirrors the immuneACCESS table, restricted to in-frame sequences. Some clones are absent from its copies; in checked studies, under half trace to an unresolved V gene, and the reason for the others is unknown. The sample data list some 290,000 clones, and about 86% of these were observed just once. The top ten constitute less than 2% of the sample. Sequences were derived from peripheral blood, sampled in a trial of Ad26.COV2.S vaccine versus placebo. Every receptor here comes from a person between 18 and 65 years old who received the Ad26.COV2.S COVID-19 vaccine or a placebo.

The V and J genes are TRBV2 and TRBJ2-1, with TRBD1 matching 9 bases. Germline CDR1 and CDR2: SNHLY and FYNNEI. The trim removed 2 bases at V and 5 bases at J, leaving 4 bases unmatched. There are 15 residues in the CDR3. CDR3 amino acids: CASSELGTGHNEQFF. The CDR3 DNA is TGTGCCAGCAGTGAACTTGGGACAGGGCACAATGAGCAGTTCTTC.

This rearrangement joins TRBV19 to TRBJ1-1; 10 nucleotides align to TRBD1. This CDR3 is built from 13 residues. Germline CDR1 LNHDA, CDR2 SQIVND (reference sequence). After removal of 6 bases from V and 6 bases from J, the junction contained 4 bases not matched to a gene. CDR3 coding DNA: TGTGCCAGTAGCCTAGGACAGGGGGCTGAAGCTTTCTTT. Protein: CASSLGQGAEAFF.

With regard to this clone: As the CDR3 is not closed by the conserved phenylalanine or tryptophan, this likely results from a read error. The DNA is omitted, as the CDR3 cannot be located on it reliably, and the CDR3 follows TCRdb's listing. The chain couples TRBV6-2 or TRBV6-3 to TRBJ2-7. The CDR3 has 11 amino acids, counting both end residues. The V gene's germline CDR1 is MNHEY and CDR2 SVGEGT. CDR3 loop: CASSLHRTYWY.